This T cell receptor beta chain was profiled in a study of radiation and T cells in renal cell carcinoma. Using immunoSEQ multiplex PCR, the repertoire was profiled, and TCRdb retains in-frame clones only, with some absent. The sample contains approximately 92,000 clones, around four fifths of which appear only once. The CDR3 length is 14 residues. V was shortened by 4 bases and J by 1 base, with 11 bases between the two germline ends. Germline assignment: CDR1 SGHRS and CDR2 YFSETQ. As for time point: blood 4 weeks post-SBRT, at nephrectomy. Treatment specified: 15 Gy SBRT to primary tumor, nephrectomy 4 weeks later.

The rearrangement uses TRBV5-1 and TRBJ2-5; D is ambiguous. This receptor was taken from a man aged 50 to 59 with renal cell carcinoma. This specimen was blood, taken from a patient whose treatment included radiotherapy and nephrectomy. The CDR3 nucleotides read TGCGCCAGCAGCGGGTCAGTCAGCCAAGAGACCCAGTACTTC. Translation gives CASSGSVSQETQYF.